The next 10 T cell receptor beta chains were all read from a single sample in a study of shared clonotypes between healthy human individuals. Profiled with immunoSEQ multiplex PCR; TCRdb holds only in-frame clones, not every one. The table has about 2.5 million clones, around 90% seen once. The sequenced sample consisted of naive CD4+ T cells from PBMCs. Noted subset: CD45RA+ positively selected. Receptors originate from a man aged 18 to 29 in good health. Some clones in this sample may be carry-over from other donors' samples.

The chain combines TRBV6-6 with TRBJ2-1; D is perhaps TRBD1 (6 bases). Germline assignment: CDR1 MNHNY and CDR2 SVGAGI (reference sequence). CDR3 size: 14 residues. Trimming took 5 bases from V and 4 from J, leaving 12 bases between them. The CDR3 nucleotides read TGTGCCAGCAGTCTACGGACAGAATACAATGAGCAGTTCTTC. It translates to CASSLRTEYNEQFF.

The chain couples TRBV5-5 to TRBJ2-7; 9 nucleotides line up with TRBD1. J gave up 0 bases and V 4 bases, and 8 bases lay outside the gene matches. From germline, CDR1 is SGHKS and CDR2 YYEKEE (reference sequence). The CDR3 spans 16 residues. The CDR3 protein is CASSRYRTGASYEQYF. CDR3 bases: TGTGCCAGCAGCCGTTATCGGACAGGGGCCTCCTACGAGCAGTACTTC.

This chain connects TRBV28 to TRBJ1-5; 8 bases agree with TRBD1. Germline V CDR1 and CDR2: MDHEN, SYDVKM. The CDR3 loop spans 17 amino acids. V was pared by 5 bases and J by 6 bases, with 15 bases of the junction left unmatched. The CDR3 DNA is TGTGCCAGCAGTATACTCCGAGGAGACAGGGGCTTTCAGCCCCAGCATTTT. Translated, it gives CASSILRGDRGFQPQHF.

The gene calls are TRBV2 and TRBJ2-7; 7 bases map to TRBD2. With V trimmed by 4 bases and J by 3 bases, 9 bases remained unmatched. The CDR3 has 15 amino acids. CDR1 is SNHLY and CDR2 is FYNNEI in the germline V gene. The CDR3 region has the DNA TGTGCCAGCAGTGTAGGGGCTAGCGGATTCTACGAGCAGTACTTC. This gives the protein CASSVGASGFYEQYF.

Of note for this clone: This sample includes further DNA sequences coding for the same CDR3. DNA of the CDR3: TGTGCCAGCAGTCGACAGCTGAATGAAAAACTGTTTTTT. The encoded protein is CASSRQLNEKLFF. The chain recombines TRBV28 with TRBJ1-4, with TRBD1 as a possible D gene (5 bases). This CDR3 contains 13 residues. Germline CDR1 is MDHEN and CDR2 is SYDVKM. Trimming removed 5 bases at V and 5 bases at J, with 9 bases between. Full variable domain (remainder filled in from reference TRBV28 and TRBJ1-4): DVKVTQSSRYLVKRTGEKVFLECVQDMDHENMFWYRQDPGLGLRLIYFSYDVKMKEKGDIPEGYSVSREKKERFSLILESASTNQTSMYLCASSRQLNEKLFFGSGTQLSVL.

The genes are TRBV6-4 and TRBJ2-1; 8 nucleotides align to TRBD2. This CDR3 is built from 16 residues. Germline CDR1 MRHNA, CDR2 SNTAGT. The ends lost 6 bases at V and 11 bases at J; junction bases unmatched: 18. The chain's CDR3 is CASSEAVGTRNYKQFF. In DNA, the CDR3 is TGTGCCAGCAGCGAAGCTGTAGGGACTAGGAATTACAAGCAGTTCTTC.

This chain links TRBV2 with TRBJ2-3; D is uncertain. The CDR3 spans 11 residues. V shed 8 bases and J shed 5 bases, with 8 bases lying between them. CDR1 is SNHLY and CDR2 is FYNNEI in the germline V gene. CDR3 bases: TGTGCCAGCGGTCTACTAGATACGCAGTATTTT. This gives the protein CASGLLDTQYF. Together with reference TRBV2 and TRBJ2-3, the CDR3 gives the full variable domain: EPEVTQTPSHQVTQMGQEVILRCVPISNHLYFYWYRQILGQKVEFLVSFYNNEISEKSEIFDDQFSVERPDGSNFTLKIRSTKLEDSAMYFCASGLLDTQYFGPGTRLTVL.

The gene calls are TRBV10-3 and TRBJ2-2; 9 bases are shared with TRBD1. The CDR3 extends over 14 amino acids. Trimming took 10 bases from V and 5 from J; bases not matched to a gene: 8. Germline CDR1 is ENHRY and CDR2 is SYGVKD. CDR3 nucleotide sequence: TGTGCCACCCAGACCGGGACAGGGACCGGGGAGCTGTTTTTT. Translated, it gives CATQTGTGTGELFF.

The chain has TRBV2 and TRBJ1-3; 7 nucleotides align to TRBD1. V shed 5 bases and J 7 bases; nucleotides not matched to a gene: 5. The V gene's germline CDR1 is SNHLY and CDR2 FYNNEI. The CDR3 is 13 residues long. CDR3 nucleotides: TGTGCCAGCAGTACAATGGGACAGAACACCATATATTTT. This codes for CASSTMGQNTIYF.

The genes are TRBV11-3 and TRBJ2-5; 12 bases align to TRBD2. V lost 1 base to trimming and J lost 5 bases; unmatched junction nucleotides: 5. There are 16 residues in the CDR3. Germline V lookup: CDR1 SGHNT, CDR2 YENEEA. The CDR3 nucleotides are TGTGCCAGCAGCTTAGGACTAGCGGGAGCGCGGGAGACCCAGTACTTC. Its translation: CASSLGLAGARETQYF.